This T cell receptor beta chain was observed in a study of T cell responses to AZD1222 COVID-19 vaccine. Findings and caveats of the study: Donors were mostly white British, more females; clonal diversity possibly underestimated.

Assay: immunoSEQ multiplex PCR; the TCRdb copy retains only in-frame clones and omits some. The repertoire holds around 180,000 clones, with approximately 92% as singletons. On this clone: Its antigen is not known.

CDR1 is SNHLY, CDR2 FYNNEI, per germline. The CDR3 totals 15 residues. The V gene lost 6 bases and the J gene lost 1 base, with 12 bases spanning the gap. The V call is TRBV2, the J call TRBJ2-2; perhaps TRBD1 as D (8 bases). This clonotype was sampled from an adult in good health. The material sequenced was peripheral blood, taken on day 0 of AZD1222 vaccination. The CDR3 loop reads CASRGGTGNTGELFF. In DNA, the CDR3 is TGTGCCAGCAGGGGGGGGACAGGGAACACCGGGGAGCTGTTTTTT.